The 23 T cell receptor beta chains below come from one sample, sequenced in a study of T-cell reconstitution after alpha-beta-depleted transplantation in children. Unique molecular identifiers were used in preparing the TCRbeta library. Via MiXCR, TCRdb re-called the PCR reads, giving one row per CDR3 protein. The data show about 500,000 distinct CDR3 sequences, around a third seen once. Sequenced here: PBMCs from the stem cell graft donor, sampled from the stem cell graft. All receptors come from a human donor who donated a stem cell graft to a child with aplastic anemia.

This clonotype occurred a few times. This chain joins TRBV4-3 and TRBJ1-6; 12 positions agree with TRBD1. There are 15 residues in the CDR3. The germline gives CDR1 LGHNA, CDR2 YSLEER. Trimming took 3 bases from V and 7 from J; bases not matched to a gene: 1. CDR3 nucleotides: TGCGCCAGCAGCCAGGGACAGGGGGCAAATTCACCCCTCCACTTT. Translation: CASSQGQGANSPLHF.

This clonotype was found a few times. The CDR3 nucleotides read TGTGCCAGCAGTTTAGCGCAGGCAGGCACTAACTATGGCTACACCTTC. Translating it yields CASSLAQAGTNYGYTF. The rearrangement links TRBV12-3 or TRBV12-4 to TRBJ1-2; D not certain. V lost 0 bases and J 0 bases, leaving 11 bases between the germline ends. The CDR3 length is 16 residues.

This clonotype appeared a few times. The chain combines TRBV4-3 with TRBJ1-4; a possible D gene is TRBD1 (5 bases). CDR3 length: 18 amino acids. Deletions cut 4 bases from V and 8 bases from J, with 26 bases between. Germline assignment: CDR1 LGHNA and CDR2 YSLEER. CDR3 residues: CASSPAPFTGALREKLFF. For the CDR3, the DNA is TGCGCCAGCAGCCCAGCCCCTTTCACAGGCGCTCTAAGGGAAAAACTGTTTTTT.

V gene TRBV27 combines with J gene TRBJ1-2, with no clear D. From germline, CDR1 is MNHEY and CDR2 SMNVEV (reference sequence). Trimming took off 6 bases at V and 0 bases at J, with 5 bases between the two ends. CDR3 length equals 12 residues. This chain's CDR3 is CASRRSNYGYTF. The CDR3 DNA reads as TGTGCCAGCAGGAGATCTAACTATGGCTACACCTTC.

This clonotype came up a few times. CDR3 nucleotides: TGCAGTGCTGACCCATCACCAACAGGGTGGCCGAACTATGGCTACACCTTC. Amino acids: CSADPSPTGWPNYGYTF. The chain couples TRBV20-1 to TRBJ1-2, with D tentatively TRBD1 (6 bases). Germline values: CDR1 DFQATT, CDR2 SNEGSKA (reference sequence). The V and J ends lost 5 bases and 2 bases respectively, with 24 bases between them. This CDR3 region has 17 residues.

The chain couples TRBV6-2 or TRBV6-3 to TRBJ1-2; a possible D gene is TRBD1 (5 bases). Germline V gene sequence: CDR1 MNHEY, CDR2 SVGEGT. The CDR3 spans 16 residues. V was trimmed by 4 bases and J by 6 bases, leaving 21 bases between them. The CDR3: CASSLHAGPLPNGYTF. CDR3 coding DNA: TGTGCCAGCAGTTTGCACGCGGGACCGTTACCGAATGGCTACACCTTC.

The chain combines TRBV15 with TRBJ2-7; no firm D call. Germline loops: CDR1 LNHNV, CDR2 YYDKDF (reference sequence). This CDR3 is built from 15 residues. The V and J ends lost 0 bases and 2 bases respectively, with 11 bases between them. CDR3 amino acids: CATSRDFYSTYEQYF. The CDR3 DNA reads TGTGCCACCAGCAGAGATTTCTATTCGACCTACGAGCAGTACTTC.

For the CDR3, the DNA is TGTGCCAGCAGCATACCCGGACAGGGGAACATTCAGTACTTC. Amino acids: CASSIPGQGNIQYF. The gene calls are TRBV7-2 and TRBJ2-4, with 9 positions matching TRBD1. This CDR3 spans 14 amino acids. Germline V CDR1 and CDR2: SGHTA, FQGNSA. The V and J ends lost 5 bases and 7 bases, in that order; junction bases with no gene match: 6.

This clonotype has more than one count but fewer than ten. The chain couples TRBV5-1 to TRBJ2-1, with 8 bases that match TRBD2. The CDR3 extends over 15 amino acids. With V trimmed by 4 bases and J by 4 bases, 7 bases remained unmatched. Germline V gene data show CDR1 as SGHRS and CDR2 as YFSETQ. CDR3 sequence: CASSHRASGYNEQFF. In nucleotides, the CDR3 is TGCGCCAGCAGCCATCGGGCTAGCGGGTACAATGAGCAGTTCTTC.

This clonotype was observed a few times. The chain's CDR3 is CSAREIDGGELFF. CDR3 bases: TGCAGTGCTAGAGAGATTGACGGCGGGGAGCTGTTTTTT. This sequence joins TRBV20-1 and TRBJ2-2; D remains ambiguous. Deletions cut 0 bases from V and 7 bases from J, with 9 bases between. The CDR3 covers 13 residues. Germline V CDR1 and CDR2: DFQATT, SNEGSKA (reference sequence).

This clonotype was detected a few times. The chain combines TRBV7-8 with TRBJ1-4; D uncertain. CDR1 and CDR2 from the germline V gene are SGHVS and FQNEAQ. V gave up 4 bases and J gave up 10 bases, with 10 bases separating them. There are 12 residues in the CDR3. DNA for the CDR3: TGTGCCAGCAGCTCCGTATTGACAAAACTGTTTTTT. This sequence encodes CASSSVLTKLFF.

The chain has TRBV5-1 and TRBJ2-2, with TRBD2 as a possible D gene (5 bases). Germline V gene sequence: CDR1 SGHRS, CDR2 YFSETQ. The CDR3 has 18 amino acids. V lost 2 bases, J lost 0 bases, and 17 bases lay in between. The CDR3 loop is CASSLLSSLNSNTGELFF. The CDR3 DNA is TGCGCCAGCAGCTTACTGTCTAGCCTAAACTCGAACACCGGGGAGCTGTTTTTT.

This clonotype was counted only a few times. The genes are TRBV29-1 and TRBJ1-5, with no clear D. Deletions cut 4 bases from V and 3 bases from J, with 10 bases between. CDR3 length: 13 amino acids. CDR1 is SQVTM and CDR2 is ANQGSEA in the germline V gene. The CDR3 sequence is CSVADGPNQPQHF. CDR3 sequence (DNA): TGCAGCGTTGCTGACGGTCCCAATCAGCCCCAGCATTTT.

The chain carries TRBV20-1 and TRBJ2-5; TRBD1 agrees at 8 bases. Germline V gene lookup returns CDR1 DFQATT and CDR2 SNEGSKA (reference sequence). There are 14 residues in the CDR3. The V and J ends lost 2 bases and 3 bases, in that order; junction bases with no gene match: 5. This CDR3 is CSARNAGGEETQYF. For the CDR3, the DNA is TGCAGTGCTAGAAATGCAGGGGGCGAAGAGACCCAGTACTTC.

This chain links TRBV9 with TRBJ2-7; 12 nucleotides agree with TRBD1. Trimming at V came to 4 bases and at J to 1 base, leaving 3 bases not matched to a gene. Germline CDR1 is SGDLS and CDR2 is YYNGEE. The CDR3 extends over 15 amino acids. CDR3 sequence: CASSMGQGASYEQYF. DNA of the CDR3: TGTGCCAGCAGCATGGGACAGGGGGCTTCCTACGAGCAGTACTTC.

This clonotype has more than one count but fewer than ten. The CDR3 sequence is CASSLFGDSPLHF. CDR3 in DNA: TGTGCCAGCAGTTTATTCGGGGACTCACCCCTCCACTTT. The chain employs TRBV12-3 or TRBV12-4 and TRBJ1-6; maybe TRBD1 (5 bases). V lost 2 bases to trimming and J lost 10 bases, with 9 bases between them. CDR3 length: 13 amino acids.

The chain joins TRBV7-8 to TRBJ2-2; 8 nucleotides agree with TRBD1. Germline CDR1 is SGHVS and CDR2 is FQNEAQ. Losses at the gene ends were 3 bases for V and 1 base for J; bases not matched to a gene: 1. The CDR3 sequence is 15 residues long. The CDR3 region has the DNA TGTGCCAGCAGCTTGGGACAGGAGAACACCGGGGAGCTGTTTTTT. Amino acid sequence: CASSLGQENTGELFF.

CDR3 loop: CASSIGSSRTNEQFF. The CDR3 DNA follows: TGTGCCAGTAGTATAGGATCTAGCCGGACCAATGAGCAGTTCTTC. The rearrangement uses TRBV19 and TRBJ2-1; weak D call: TRBD2 (5 bases). CDR3 size: 15 residues. Trimming stripped 1 base from V and 6 bases from J, with 13 bases between. In germline, CDR1 is LNHDA, CDR2 SQIVND (reference sequence).

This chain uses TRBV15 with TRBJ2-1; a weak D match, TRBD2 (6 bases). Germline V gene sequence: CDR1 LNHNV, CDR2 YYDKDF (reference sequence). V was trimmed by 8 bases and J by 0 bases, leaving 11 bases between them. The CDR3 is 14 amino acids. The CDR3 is CATSETSSYNEQFF. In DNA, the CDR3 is TGTGCCACCTCCGAGACTAGCTCCTACAATGAGCAGTTCTTC.

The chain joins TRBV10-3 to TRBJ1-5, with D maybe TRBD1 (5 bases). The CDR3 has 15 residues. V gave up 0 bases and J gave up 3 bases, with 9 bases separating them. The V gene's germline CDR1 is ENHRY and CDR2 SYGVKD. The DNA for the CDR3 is TGTGCCATCAGTGAGTCGGGGGGGAACAATCAGCCCCAGCATTTT. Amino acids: CAISESGGNNQPQHF.

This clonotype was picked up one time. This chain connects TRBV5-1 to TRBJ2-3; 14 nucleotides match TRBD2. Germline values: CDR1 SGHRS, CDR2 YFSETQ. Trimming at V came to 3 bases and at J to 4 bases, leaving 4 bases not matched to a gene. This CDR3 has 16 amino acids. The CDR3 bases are TGCGCCAGCAGCTCGACTAGCGGGAGGGCCCCAGATACGCAGTATTTT. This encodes CASSSTSGRAPDTQYF.

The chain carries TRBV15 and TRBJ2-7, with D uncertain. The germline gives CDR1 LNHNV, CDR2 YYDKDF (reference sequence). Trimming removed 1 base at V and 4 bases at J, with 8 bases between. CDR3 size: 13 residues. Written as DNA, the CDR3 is TGTGCCACCAGCAGAGTTTTCGGGTACGAGCAGTACGTC. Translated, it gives CATSRVFGYEQYV.

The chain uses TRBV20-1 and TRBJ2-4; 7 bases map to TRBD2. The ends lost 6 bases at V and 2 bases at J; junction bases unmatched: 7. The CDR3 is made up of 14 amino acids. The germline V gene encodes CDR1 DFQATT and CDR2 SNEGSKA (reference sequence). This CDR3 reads CSASPSGSKNIQYF. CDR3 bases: TGCAGTGCCAGTCCTAGCGGTTCCAAAAACATTCAGTACTTC.